The 6 T cell receptor beta chains given below trace back to one sample, sequenced in a study of T cell repertoires in cytomegalovirus infection. TCRdb called the reads again in MiXCR, with one record for every CDR3 protein. The profile shows approximately 500,000 distinct CDR3 sequences, about 10% of them singletons. Sequenced material: PBMCs. These receptors were collected from a human donor in good health (CMV status not recorded). Some clones in this sample may be carry-over from other donors' samples.

This clonotype was seen ten or more times. The CDR3 loop is CASSPTGSWSYTF. DNA for the CDR3: TGTGCCAGCAGCCCGACAGGAAGCTGGAGCTACACCTTC. V and J are TRBV28 and TRBJ1-2; tentative D call: TRBD1 (6 bases). Trimming left V 6 bases short and J 9 bases short, with 17 bases between. This CDR3 region has 13 residues. The germline V gene encodes CDR1 MDHEN and CDR2 SYDVKM.

This clonotype was counted ten times or more. The rearrangement links TRBV12-3 or TRBV12-4 to TRBJ1-3, with no clear D. Trimming removed 3 bases from V and 6 bases from J, with 12 bases in between. This CDR3 contains 14 residues. The CDR3 DNA reads as TGTGCCAGCAGTTTTGAGGGATCCGTAAACACCATATATTTT. This sequence encodes CASSFEGSVNTIYF.

This clonotype has at least ten counts. This chain uses TRBV19 with TRBJ1-6; the D is unclear. The CDR3 covers 16 residues. The germline V gene encodes CDR1 LNHDA and CDR2 SQIVND (reference sequence). Trimming took 1 base from V and 0 from J, leaving 7 bases between them. The CDR3 region has the DNA TGTGCCAGTAGTATAGCCCAGAGCTCCTATAATTCACCCCTCCACTTT. Translated, it gives CASSIAQSSYNSPLHF.

Notes on this clonotype: A read error may explain this, as a much larger clone is one base away. The gene calls are TRBV7-8 and TRBJ2-1; 8 positions agree with TRBD1. The CDR3 contains 14 residues. The germline gives CDR1 SGHVS, CDR2 FQNEAQ. The V and J ends lost 5 bases and 5 bases, in that order; junction bases with no gene match: 5. CDR3 bases: TGTGCCAGCAGCCCCCTGGACAGGGACAATGAGCAGTTCTTC. Protein sequence: CASSPLDRDNEQFF.

This clonotype was recorded at least ten times. V gene TRBV28 combines with J gene TRBJ2-3; TRBD1 agrees at 9 bases. The CDR3 has 16 amino acids. The V gene end was trimmed by 10 bases and the J gene end by 3 bases; junction bases not matched to a gene: 14. Germline-derived CDR1 and CDR2 are MDHEN and SYDVKM. In DNA, the CDR3 is TGTGCCAAGAGAACCAGAGTGGACAGGGGTACAGATACGCAGTATTTT. It codes for CAKRTRVDRGTDTQYF.

J is TRBJ1-6 and V is TRBV19; D uncertain. Germline loops: CDR1 LNHDA, CDR2 SQIVND (reference sequence). The CDR3 has 13 residues. Between the trimmed V and J ends, which lost 9 bases and 7 bases, there was a span of 13 bases. The CDR3 nucleotides are TGTGCCAGCGCCGAGAGGGTAAATTCACCCCTCCACTTT. Its translation is CASAERVNSPLHF.